These T cell receptor beta chains were read from a single sample in a study of memory CD4+ T cells and cytomegalovirus serostatus. Clones were read by immunoSEQ multiplex PCR, and TCRdb kept only the in-frame ones, dropping some. This repertoire shows about 59,000 clones, 80% to 85% found once; its top ten account for approximately 1.1%. The sample consisted of memory CD4+ T cells from blood. The receptors derive from an adult in good health and CMV-seronegative. The CDR3 runs from the conserved cysteine through the conserved F or W. A D gene is named only where the DNA matches it firmly. Part of the rows lack a size; the others show once, few, many or a class for expanded clones.

d_call j_call clone_size v_call cdr3_nt cdr3_aa
- TRBJ1-5 once TRBV6-7 TGTGCCAGCAGTTGGGGGAGGGGAGGGCAGCCCCAGCATTTT CASSWGRGGQPQHF
- TRBJ1-4 - TRBV15 TGTGCCACCAGCGGGTCAGGGCCAAATGACCCGAATGAAAAACTGTTTTTT CATSGSGPNDPNEKLFF
TRBD1 TRBJ2-7 once TRBV7-2 TGTGCCAGCAGCTTTACGGGACAGGGGGCTGGGGAGCAGTACTTC CASSFTGQGAGEQYF
- TRBJ2-4 few TRBV28 TGTGCTTATCGGGGCAGACCCGACGATAAAGCCAAAAACATTCAGTACTTC CAYRGRPDDKAKNIQYF
TRBD2 TRBJ2-5 - TRBV5-1 TGCGCCAGCAGCTTCGGGGCTAGCGGGCAAGAGACCCAGTACTTC CASSFGASGQETQYF
- TRBJ1-4 few TRBV7-3 TGTGCCAGCAGCCCCTCCGGGGGGTCTAATGAAAAACTGTTTTTT CASSPSGGSNEKLFF
- TRBJ2-3 few TRBV15 TGTGCCACCAGCCCTGGGGTGGGGAGCACAGATACGCAGTATTTT CATSPGVGSTDTQYF
- TRBJ1-1 - TRBV4-3 TGCGCCAGCAGCCAAGAGCCAGGGGCCCCCTTTGAAGCTTTCTTT CASSQEPGAPFEAFF
- TRBJ1-2 - TRBV6-5 TGTGCCACTTCGGAGGGGTTCGGCTACACCTTC CATSEGFGYTF
- TRBJ1-2 - TRBV12-1 TGTGCCAGCGCCCGGGACACAAACTATGGCTACACCTTC CASARDTNYGYTF
- TRBJ2-2 - TRBV5-4 TGTGCCAGCAGCCCGAAACGGGGGCAATACACCGGGGAGCTGTTTTTT CASSPKRGQYTGELFF
TRBD1 TRBJ1-1 - TRBV28 TGTGCCAGCAGGTTGGGACAGCTGAACACTGAAGCTTTCTTT CASRLGQLNTEAFF
- TRBJ1-1 - TRBV27 TGTGCCAGCAGTTATATCCGGCAGGGGCGCGGAACTGAAGCTTTCTTT CASSYIRQGRGTEAFF
TRBD1 TRBJ1-2 - TRBV29-1 TGCAGCGTCGAGGGACAGGGGTATGGCTACACCTTC CSVEGQGYGYTF
- TRBJ1-5 - TRBV30 TGTGCCGGGAACTGGGGCTCCTTGCAGATTCAGCCCCAGCATTTT CAGNWGSLQIQPQHF
TRBD1 TRBJ2-2 - TRBV9 TGTGCCAGCAGCGTCGAAACGACAGGGGGCCTGAACACCGGGGAGCTGTTTTTT CASSVETTGGLNTGELFF
- TRBJ1-3 - TRBV6-5 TGTGCCAGCAGTTACGAGAGCTCTGGAAACACCATATATTTT CASSYESSGNTIYF